This TCR beta chain was recovered during a study of blood T cell repertoires in COVID-19. Study as a whole: Spain, Italy and the United States supplied samples that represented acute and convalescent COVID-19. PBMCs, B-cell-depleted T cells, or T cells were the source of the cDNA or gDNA that made up the material.

In the authors' workflow: Amplification from reference gene primers served as the basis for estimated nucleated cell counts. Data came from immunoSEQ multiplex PCR; TCRdb stores just in-frame clones and leaves some out. From that table come the V and J calls and clone size; the DNA was used to work out D and trimming. This table holds approximately 200,000 clones, approximately 90% found once. This CDR3 contains 13 residues. The J segment lost 4 bases and the V segment lost 4 bases, leaving 1 base of the junction unmatched. Looked up from germline, CDR1 is SGHVS and CDR2 is FNYEAQ. Only a few counts were recorded for this clone.

V usage is TRBV7-6 and J usage is TRBJ2-1; 7 bases agree with TRBD1. The sequenced material came from peripheral blood. The sequence was obtained from a man in his fifties or sixties who had recovered from COVID-19. The CDR3 loop is CASSWGQYNEQFF. CDR3 DNA sequence: TGTGCCAGCAGCTGGGGACAGTACAATGAGCAGTTCTTC.